The sequence of this T cell receptor beta chain was determined in a study of shared clonotypes between healthy human individuals. V lost 5 bases to trimming and J lost 4 bases, with 9 bases between them. CDR3 length equals 12 residues. In germline, CDR1 is SGHAT, CDR2 FQNNGV. For this clone: No antigen is known for it. This sample includes further DNA sequences coding for the same CDR3.

Profiled with immunoSEQ multiplex PCR; TCRdb holds only in-frame clones, not every one. The sample contains about 2.1 million clones, roughly 95% of which appear only once. The naive CD8 population came from CD45RO-negative cells selected for CCR7, without terminally differentiated effector memory CD45RA+ cells. The study enrolled healthy HIV-negative adults without recent acute infections or vaccinations as donors. Study conclusions and caveats: Donor clonotype sharing was expected to depend on sequencing depth. The generation probabilities recorded for non-shared clonotypes fell below those of clonotypes shared by all four donors. Sharing across four donors was highest in naive CD4 (approximately 5%) and lowest in memory CD8 (roughly 0.4%).

The material sequenced was naive CD8+ T cells from PBMCs. The receptor was derived from a man between 18 and 29 years old in good health. Some clones in this sample may be carry-over from other donors' samples. The genes are TRBV11-2 and TRBJ2-7; D remains unclear. Here the CDR3 reads CASSLTVYEQYF. In nucleotides, the CDR3 is TGTGCCAGCAGCCTCACCGTGTACGAGCAGTACTTC.